In this sample, the clone carrying this T cell receptor beta chain turned up a few times. The entry originates in a study of cytomegalovirus exposure and HLA in healthy donors. The PCR employed 60 Vbeta primers together with 13 Jbeta primers. Here immunoSEQ multiplex PCR was the method, and the copy in TCRdb shows in-frame clones only, minus some. The table lists about 140,000 clones, approximately 60% of them singletons. With 4 bases clipped from V and 1 base from J, the junction kept 8 bases outside the gene matches. Per germline, CDR1 LGHNA and CDR2 YNFKEQ. CDR3 length: 16 amino acids. The origin of this receptor is a woman aged 40 to 49 in good health and CMV-seronegative. V usage is TRBV4-2 and J usage is TRBJ1-2, with 8 bases matching TRBD1. Sequencing was performed on PBMCs. CDR3 bases: TGTGCCAGCAGCCGTGAAACAGGGGGAGGTAACTATGGCTACACCTTC. Amino acids: CASSRETGGGNYGYTF.